One sample yielded the 30 T cell receptor beta chains listed below, sequenced in a study of T cell clonality in common variable immunodeficiency. TCRdb's table, derived via immunoSEQ multiplex PCR, lists solely in-frame clones and lacks some. The repertoire has approximately 37,000 clones, none seen only once; the ten largest take around a tenth. The sequenced sample was peripheral blood mononuclear cells. Receptors were obtained from a person between 18 and 70 years old in good health.

This clone was counted at least ten times. The read terminates 3 residues before the CDR3 end, so the remaining end is supplied by the germline J gene. The chain has TRBV29-1 and TRBJ2-7, with TRBD2 matching 7 bases. The germline gives CDR1 SQVTM, CDR2 ANQGSEA. There are 12 residues in the CDR3. Trimming removed 7 bases from V and 4 bases from J; junction bases left unmatched: 7. CDR3 DNA, as far as it was read: TGCAGCGCCCAGGGAGGGAGGTACGAG. Translating it yields CSAQGGRYE. The full CDR3 protein reads CSAQGGRYEQYF.

This clone appeared many times. Read sequence stops 3 residues before the CDR3 end, and the germline J gene provides the missing end. This chain uses TRBV19 with TRBJ1-4; D is unresolved. Between the trimmed V and J ends, which lost 3 bases and 10 bases, there was a span of 15 bases. The CDR3 is 14 amino acids. Germline lookup yields CDR1 LNHDA and CDR2 SQIVND (reference sequence). The sequenced part of the CDR3 DNA is TGTGCCAGTAGTATTGCTGAGTCGTCGCGAAAA. Encoded protein: CASSIAESSRK. The whole CDR3 protein reads CASSIAESSRKLFF.

This clone was seen repeatedly, ten times or more. The read halts 3 residues ahead of the CDR3 end, with the missing end drawn from the germline J gene. V is TRBV18 and J is TRBJ2-7; the D gene is possibly TRBD1 (5 bases). This CDR3 region has 14 residues. The V end lost 3 bases, the J end lost 2 bases, and 11 bases lay between the germline ends. Germline-derived CDR1 and CDR2 are KGHSH and LQKENI. The sequenced CDR3 bases are TGTGCCAGCTCACCCCCAGGGCCTCCCTACGAG. Its translation is CASSPPGPPYE. The whole CDR3 protein reads CASSPPGPPYEQYF.

The sample holds many counts of this clone. The CDR3 end lies 3 residues beyond the end of the read and is filled in from the germline J gene. The chain combines TRBV11-2 with TRBJ2-5; 9 bases are shared with TRBD1. The V gene end was trimmed by 4 bases and the J gene end by 4 bases; junction bases not matched to a gene: 7. The germline CDR1 and CDR2 sequences are SGHAT and FQNNGV. This CDR3 contains 15 residues. CDR3 amino acids: CASSYTGGVSETQYF. The sequenced CDR3 bases are TGTGCCAGCAGCTACACAGGGGGCGTTTCAGAGACC.

There are many counts of this clone. Read sequence stops 3 residues before the CDR3 end, and the germline J gene provides the missing end. This chain links TRBV7-9 with TRBJ1-2; 7 bases agree with TRBD1. The junction had 5 bases not matched to a gene; V was cut back by 3 bases and J by 7 bases. Germline V gene sequence: CDR1 SEHNR, CDR2 FQNEAQ (reference sequence). CDR3 length: 13 amino acids. The CDR3 is CASSFDRDSGYTF. CDR3 DNA (partial): TGTGCCAGCAGCTTCGACAGGGACAGTGGC. The variable domain in full, completed from reference TRBV7-9 and TRBJ1-2, reads DTGVSQNPRHKITKRGQNVTFRCDPISEHNRLYWYRQTLGQGPEFLTYFQNEAQLEKSRLLSDRFSAERPKGSFSTLEIQRTEQGDSAMYLCASSFDRDSGYTFGSGTRLTVV.

This clone was counted ten times or more. The CDR3 end lies 3 residues beyond the end of the read and is filled in from the germline J gene. The V call is TRBV6-1, the J call TRBJ1-2, with a possible D match to TRBD1 (6 bases). CDR3 length: 16 residues. Germline CDR1 MNHNS, CDR2 SASEGT. V lost 1 base to trimming and J lost 4 bases, with 16 bases between them. CDR3: CASSEGWGRGGYGYTF. Incomplete CDR3 DNA: TGTGCCAGCAGTGAAGGGTGGGGCAGGGGAGGCTATGGC.

To note about this clone: The sequenced fragment ends 3 residues before the CDR3 boundary, so the rest is inferred from the germline J gene. This chain joins TRBV30 and TRBJ1-2; D not resolved. The CDR3 spans 13 residues. Germline CDR1 and CDR2: GTSNPN and SVGIG (reference sequence). The part of the CDR3 DNA that was read is TGTGCCTGGAAGGCGGGCCAAACAGATACC. Protein sequence: CAWKAGQTDT. The entire CDR3 is CAWKAGQTDTYTF.

This clone was seen a few times. Read coverage stops 3 residues before the CDR3 terminus; the germline J gene supplies the remainder. This chain uses TRBV5-1 with TRBJ2-4; 7 nucleotides match TRBD2. The CDR3 covers 16 residues. Germline CDR1 SGHRS, CDR2 YFSETQ. The part of the CDR3 DNA that was read is TGCGCCAGCAGCTTGGGGCTAGCGGAGGTACAAGAGACT. This gives the protein CASSLGLAEVQET. The CDR3 in full is CASSLGLAEVQETQYF.

In its sample, this clone was seen many times. The read falls 3 residues short of the CDR3 end, and the missing part is taken from the germline J gene. The rearrangement joins TRBV5-4 to TRBJ2-5, with 8 bases lining up with TRBD2. This CDR3 region has 16 residues. V shed 3 bases and J 4 bases; nucleotides not matched to a gene: 11. Germline assignment: CDR1 SGHNT and CDR2 YYREEE (reference sequence). CDR3: CASSWESGSLGETQYF. The CDR3 bases that were read are TGTGCCAGCAGCTGGGAAAGCGGGAGTCTGGGAGAGACC.

This clone was observed many times. The read finishes 3 residues shy of the CDR3 end, and the germline J gene is used to complete it. The chain is built from TRBV2 and TRBJ1-5; the D gene is possibly TRBD1 (6 bases). The germline V gene encodes CDR1 SNHLY and CDR2 FYNNEI. V lost 2 bases, J lost 6 bases, and 14 bases lay in between. The CDR3 is 15 residues long. The CDR3 bases that were read are TGTGCCAGCAGTGAAAGGGGGGGAACGGGTCAGCCC. Its protein is CASSERGGTGQP. The CDR3, in full, reads CASSERGGTGQPQHF.

At least ten counts were recorded for this clone. The DNA ends 3 residues before the CDR3 does, and the rest of the CDR3 is filled in from the germline J gene. The chain uses TRBV5-1 and TRBJ2-5; no definite D call. CDR3 length: 13 amino acids. Germline V gene data show CDR1 as SGHRS and CDR2 as YFSETQ. V lost 7 bases, J lost 0 bases, and 10 bases lay in between. The CDR3 bases that were read are TGCGCCAGCGGCCGACTGTACCAAGAGACC. It translates to CASGRLYQET. From start to end, the CDR3 is CASGRLYQETQYF.

In its sample, this clone was seen many times. Partial CDR3 DNA: TGTGCCAGCTCACCCCAGCGGGAGGGCTCCGAG. As protein: CASSPQREGSE. The CDR3 reads in full as CASSPQREGSEQYF. This chain uses TRBV18 with TRBJ2-7; 10 positions agree with TRBD2. The read falls 3 residues short of the CDR3 end, and the missing part is taken from the germline J gene. This CDR3 contains 14 residues. CDR1 KGHSH and CDR2 LQKENI come from the germline V gene. After removal of 3 bases from V and 6 bases from J, the junction contained 5 bases not matched to a gene.

In this sample, this clone turned up many times. The CDR3 goes on 3 residues after the read ends, and that part is filled in from the germline J gene. This chain links TRBV7-9 with TRBJ2-2; 7 nucleotides line up with TRBD2. This CDR3 has 15 residues. The V and J ends lost 4 bases and 0 bases, in that order; junction bases with no gene match: 2. CDR1 and CDR2 from the germline V gene are SEHNR and FQNEAQ (reference sequence). The covered CDR3 bases are TGTGCCAGCAGCTGGGGGACTACGAACACCGGGGAG. Its translation: CASSWGTTNTGE. The CDR3 in full is CASSWGTTNTGELFF. The variable domain in full, with the rest retrieved from reference TRBV7-9 and TRBJ2-2, is DTGVSQNPRHKITKRGQNVTFRCDPISEHNRLYWYRQTLGQGPEFLTYFQNEAQLEKSRLLSDRFSAERPKGSFSTLEIQRTEQGDSAMYLCASSWGTTNTGELFFGEGSRLTVL.

This clone was detected a few times. The CDR3 end lies 3 residues beyond the end of the read and is filled in from the germline J gene. The rearrangement joins TRBV7-8 to TRBJ1-3; D not certain. Germline V CDR1 and CDR2: SGHVS, FQNEAQ. This CDR3 spans 14 amino acids. V was trimmed by 4 bases and J by 0 bases, leaving 7 bases between them. The covered CDR3 bases are TGTGCCAGCAGCTCAGTGAGCTCTGGAAACACC. Residues: CASSSVSSGNT. The CDR3, in full, reads CASSSVSSGNTIYF.

The sample holds many counts of this clone. CDR3 DNA, as far as it was read: TGTGCCAGCAGCTCAGGGCAGAGCACAGATACG. Protein sequence: CASSSGQSTDT. The CDR3 in its entirety is CASSSGQSTDTQYF. The gene calls are TRBV7-2 and TRBJ2-3, with D possibly being TRBD1 (5 bases). Read coverage stops 3 residues before the CDR3 terminus; the germline J gene supplies the remainder. CDR1 and CDR2 (germline): SGHTA, FQGNSA. The CDR3 runs to 14 residues. V lost 4 bases and J lost 0, with 8 bases in between.

This clone occurred many times. Incomplete CDR3 DNA: TGTGCCAGTAACACCTACACCGGGGAG. It translates to CASNTYTGE. The complete CDR3 reads CASNTYTGELFF. V is TRBV19 and J is TRBJ2-2, with D uncertain. The CDR3 goes on 3 residues after the read ends, and that part is filled in from the germline J gene. V was pared by 7 bases and J by 3 bases, with 6 bases between. Germline lookup yields CDR1 LNHDA and CDR2 SQIVND (reference sequence). The CDR3 totals 12 residues.

This clone was recorded at least ten times. Read data end 3 residues before the CDR3 end; the end is taken from the germline J gene. This sequence joins TRBV3-1 (or the pseudogene TRBV3-2) and TRBJ2-7; D might be TRBD1 (6 bases). Trimming removed 1 base at V and 3 bases at J, with 10 bases between. The CDR3 consists of 14 residues. Looked up from germline, CDR1 is LGHDT and CDR2 is YNNKEL (reference sequence). The part of the CDR3 DNA that was read is TGTGCCAGCAGCCAAGGACAGGCGTTCTACGAG. Amino acids: CASSQGQAFYE. The complete CDR3 reads CASSQGQAFYEQYF.

This clone was picked up many times. The read gets to within 3 residues of the CDR3 end, and the germline J gene fills in the rest. The chain couples TRBV9 to TRBJ2-3; TRBD2 aligns across 11 bases. Germline V gene data show CDR1 as SGDLS and CDR2 as YYNGEE. V trimming: 3 bases; J trimming: 2 bases; junction bases outside the gene matches: 5. The CDR3 consists of 16 residues. The CDR3 here is CASSGSGRALTDTQYF. The CDR3 bases that were read are TGTGCCAGCAGCGGTAGCGGGAGGGCCCTCACAGATACG.

This clone was detected a few times. The read terminates 3 residues ahead of where the CDR3 ends, so the germline J gene completes it. The V call is TRBV6-1, the J call TRBJ1-3, with a possible D match to TRBD1 (5 bases). CDR3 length: 18 residues. Trimming pared 1 base from V and 0 bases from J, leaving 16 bases between. Looked up from germline, CDR1 is MNHNS and CDR2 is SASEGT. CDR3 bases read: TGTGCCAGCAGTGAAGGGCAAGGGGAATGGTACTCTGGAAACACC. It specifies CASSEGQGEWYSGNT. The full-length CDR3 reads as CASSEGQGEWYSGNTIYF.

This clone was recorded at least ten times. The read ends 3 residues early relative to the CDR3; the germline J gene fills the gap. V gene TRBV18 combines with J gene TRBJ2-1; TRBD2 aligns across 8 bases. CDR1 is KGHSH, CDR2 LQKENI, per germline. The V segment lost 0 bases and the J segment 4 bases; nucleotides outside the gene matches: 8. CDR3 length: 17 amino acids. The covered CDR3 bases are TGTGCCAGCTCACCACCTGGAAGCGGGAGTCGGTACAATGAG. Translated: CASSPPGSGSRYNE. The whole CDR3 is CASSPPGSGSRYNEQFF.

About this clone itself: The observed sequence ends 3 residues before the CDR3 terminus, with the missing tail filled in from the germline J gene. The J gene is TRBJ1-2, the V gene TRBV20-1; 7 bases match TRBD1. The junction had 9 bases not matched to a gene; V was cut back by 6 bases and J by 5 bases. Germline lookup yields CDR1 DFQATT and CDR2 SNEGSKA (reference sequence). This CDR3 is 13 amino acids long. The CDR3 DNA, read in part, is TGCAGTGCCCGCCCGACAGGGAGATATGGC. This codes for CSARPTGRYG. The full CDR3 is CSARPTGRYGYTF.

This clone was seen repeatedly, ten times or more. The CDR3 end lies 3 residues beyond the end of the read and is filled in from the germline J gene. The rearrangement links TRBV30 to TRBJ1-1; D unresolved. Trimming cost V 1 base and J 7 bases, with 7 bases left between them. Germline CDR1 GTSNPN, CDR2 SVGIG (reference sequence). The CDR3 covers 11 residues. The CDR3 DNA, read in part, is TGTGCCTGGAGTGAAGGACTTGAA. This sequence encodes CAWSEGLE. From start to end, the CDR3 is CAWSEGLEAFF.

The sample holds many counts of this clone. The DNA read from the CDR3 is TGTGCCAGCAGCCAAGGGTCGGGCAGGGATAGCACTAATGAAAAA. It encodes CASSQGSGRDSTNEK. The full CDR3 reads CASSQGSGRDSTNEKLFF. The rearrangement links TRBV4-2 to TRBJ1-4, with D possibly TRBD1 on 5 matching bases. The read gets to within 3 residues of the CDR3 end, and the germline J gene fills in the rest. The CDR3 extends over 18 amino acids. V was cut by 1 base and J by 2 bases, with 17 bases left in between. The germline V gene encodes CDR1 LGHNA and CDR2 YNFKEQ.

This clone was detected ten times or more. The CDR3 end falls 3 residues outside the read, so it is completed with the germline J gene. This chain links TRBV20-1 with TRBJ2-7; 8 bases are shared with TRBD2. The CDR3 extends over 14 amino acids. V was pared by 1 base and J by 6 bases, with 8 bases of the junction left unmatched. The germline V gene encodes CDR1 DFQATT and CDR2 SNEGSKA (reference sequence). The CDR3 here is CSARGAGGDLEQYF. Partial CDR3 DNA: TGCAGTGCTAGAGGGGCGGGAGGAGACCTCGAG.

There are many counts of this clone. Read coverage stops 3 residues before the CDR3 terminus; the germline J gene supplies the remainder. The J gene is TRBJ1-2, the V gene TRBV19; D gene uncertain. V lost 7 bases to trimming and J lost 0 bases, with 12 bases between them. CDR1 and CDR2 from the germline V gene are LNHDA and SQIVND (reference sequence). The CDR3 runs 14 residues. The part of the CDR3 DNA that was read is TGTGCCAGTACCCTCAATCAGGCTAACTATGGC. It yields the protein CASTLNQANYG. The entire CDR3 protein is CASTLNQANYGYTF.

This clone occurred many times. The missing CDR3 end, 3 residues past where the read stops, is filled in from the germline J gene. The V and J genes are TRBV5-1 and TRBJ1-6, with TRBD1 identical over 7 bases. This CDR3 region has 16 residues. V lost 0 bases to trimming and J lost 7 bases; unmatched junction nucleotides: 7. Looked up from germline, CDR1 is SGHRS and CDR2 is YFSETQ. CDR3 amino acids: CASSLERGRGNSPLHF. The part of the CDR3 DNA that was read is TGCGCCAGCAGCTTGGAAAGGGGGCGAGGGAATTCACCC.

This clone has a count of ten or more. This chain's CDR3 is CASSTGDGEKLFF. CDR3 bases read: TGCGCCAGCAGCACAGGGGATGGTGAAAAA. J is TRBJ1-4 and V is TRBV10-1; TRBD1 agrees at 7 bases. Read coverage stops 3 residues before the CDR3 terminus; the germline J gene supplies the remainder. Trimming cost V 6 bases and J 7 bases; bases outside gene matches: 5. The germline gives CDR1 WNHNN, CDR2 SYGVQD (reference sequence). This CDR3 region has 13 residues.

This clone was recorded many times. With the read ending 3 residues before the CDR3 end, the germline J gene is used to fill in that end. The chain couples TRBV5-4 to TRBJ2-3; the match to TRBD1 covers 7 bases. CDR3 length: 15 residues. CDR1 is SGHNT and CDR2 is YYREEE in the germline V gene (reference sequence). Unmatched junction bases numbered 2, after V lost 0 bases and J lost 1 base. The CDR3 region is CASSLDGQGTDTQYF. Partial CDR3 DNA: TGTGCCAGCAGCTTGGACGGACAGGGCACAGATACG.

Many counts were recorded for this clone. The CDR3 is cut off 3 residues early in the read; its end comes from the germline J gene. V gene TRBV19 combines with J gene TRBJ2-7; D is undetermined. The CDR3 totals 12 residues. CDR1 and CDR2 (germline): LNHDA, SQIVND (reference sequence). V was pared by 7 bases and J by 3 bases, with 10 bases between. CDR3 DNA, as far as it was read: TGTGCCAGTATGGGCACCTTCTACGAG. It codes for CASMGTFYE. In full, the CDR3 reads CASMGTFYEQYF. The full variable domain, completed using reference TRBV19 and TRBJ2-7, is DGGITQSPKYLFRKEGQNVTLSCEQNLNHDAMYWYRQDPGQGLRLIYYSQIVNDFQKGDIAEGYSVSREKKESFPLTVTSAQKNPTAFYLCASMGTFYEQYFGPGTRLTVT.

There are many counts of this clone. The CDR3: CASSELAGGTQYF. The part of the CDR3 DNA that was read is TGTGCCAGCAGTGAGCTAGCGGGAGGGACC. The chain joins TRBV6-4 to TRBJ2-5, with TRBD2 matching 11 bases. The CDR3 end falls 3 residues outside the read, so it is completed with the germline J gene. The germline V gene encodes CDR1 MRHNA and CDR2 SNTAGT. The CDR3 is made up of 13 amino acids. V shed 3 bases and J 7 bases; nucleotides not matched to a gene: 1.